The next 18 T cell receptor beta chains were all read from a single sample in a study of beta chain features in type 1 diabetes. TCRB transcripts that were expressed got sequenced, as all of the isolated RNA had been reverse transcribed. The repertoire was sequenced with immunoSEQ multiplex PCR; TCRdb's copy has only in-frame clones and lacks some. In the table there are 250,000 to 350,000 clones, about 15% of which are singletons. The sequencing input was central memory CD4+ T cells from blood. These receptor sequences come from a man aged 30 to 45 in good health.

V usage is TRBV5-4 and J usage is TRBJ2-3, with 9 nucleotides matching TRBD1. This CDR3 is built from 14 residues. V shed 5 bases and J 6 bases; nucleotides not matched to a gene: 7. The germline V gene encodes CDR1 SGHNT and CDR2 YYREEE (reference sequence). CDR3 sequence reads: CASRPGQGWDTQYF. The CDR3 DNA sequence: TGTGCCAGCAGACCGGGACAGGGTTGGGATACGCAGTATTTT.

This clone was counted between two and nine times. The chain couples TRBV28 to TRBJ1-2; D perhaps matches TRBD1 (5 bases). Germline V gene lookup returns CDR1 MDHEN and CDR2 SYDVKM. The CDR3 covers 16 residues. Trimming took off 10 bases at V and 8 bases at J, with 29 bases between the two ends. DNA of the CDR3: TGTGCCACCTCCGATGGGGTTTATGGGGGTGGGCCGGGCTACACCTTC. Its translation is CATSDGVYGGGPGYTF.

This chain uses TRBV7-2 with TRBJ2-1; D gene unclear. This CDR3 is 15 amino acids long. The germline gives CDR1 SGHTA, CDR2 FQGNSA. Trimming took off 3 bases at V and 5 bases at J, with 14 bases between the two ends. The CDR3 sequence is CASSFRIGRNNEQFF. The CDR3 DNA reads TGTGCCAGCAGCTTTCGCATAGGGCGCAACAATGAGCAGTTCTTC.

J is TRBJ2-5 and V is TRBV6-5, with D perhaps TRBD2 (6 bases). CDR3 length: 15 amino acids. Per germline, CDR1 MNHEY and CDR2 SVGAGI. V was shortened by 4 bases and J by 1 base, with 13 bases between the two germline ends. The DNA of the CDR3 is TGTGCCAGCAGTTTGATGGGACTCGTCCAAGAGACCCAGTACTTC. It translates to CASSLMGLVQETQYF.

CDR3 bases: TGCGCCAGCAGCTTTGGGCGGGTTAATGAAAAACTGTTTTTT. This translates into CASSFGRVNEKLFF. This chain connects TRBV5-1 to TRBJ1-4; D is uncertain. The CDR3 is 14 amino acids. With 2 bases removed from V and 4 bases from J, the gap between germline ends came to 9 bases. Germline CDR1 reads SGHRS; CDR2 reads YFSETQ.

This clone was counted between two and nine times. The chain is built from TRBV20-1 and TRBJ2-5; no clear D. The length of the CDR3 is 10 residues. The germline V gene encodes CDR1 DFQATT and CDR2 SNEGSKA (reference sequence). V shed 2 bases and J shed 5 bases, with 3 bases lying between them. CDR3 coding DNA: TGCAGTGCTAGACTTGAGACCCAGTACTTC. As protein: CSARLETQYF.

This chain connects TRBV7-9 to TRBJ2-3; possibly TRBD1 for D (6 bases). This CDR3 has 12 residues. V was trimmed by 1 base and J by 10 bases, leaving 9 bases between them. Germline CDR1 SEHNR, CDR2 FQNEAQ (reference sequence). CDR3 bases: TGTGCCAGCAGCTTAGAGACAGGCGCGCAGTATTTT. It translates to CASSLETGAQYF.

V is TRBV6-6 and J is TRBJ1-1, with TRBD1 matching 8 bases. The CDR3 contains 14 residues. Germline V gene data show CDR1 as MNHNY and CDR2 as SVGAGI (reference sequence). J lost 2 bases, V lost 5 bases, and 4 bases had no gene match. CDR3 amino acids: CASSRDRGNTEAFF. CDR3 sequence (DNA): TGTGCCAGCAGTAGAGACAGGGGAAACACTGAAGCTTTCTTT.

For the CDR3, the DNA is TGTGCCAGTGACAACTGGGGCTCTGGCTACACCTTC. Its translation is CASDNWGSGYTF. V usage is TRBV6-1 and J usage is TRBJ1-2; perhaps TRBD1 as D (5 bases). Trimming cost V 9 bases and J 7 bases, with 15 bases left between them. This CDR3 has 12 amino acids. Germline V gene lookup returns CDR1 MNHNS and CDR2 SASEGT.

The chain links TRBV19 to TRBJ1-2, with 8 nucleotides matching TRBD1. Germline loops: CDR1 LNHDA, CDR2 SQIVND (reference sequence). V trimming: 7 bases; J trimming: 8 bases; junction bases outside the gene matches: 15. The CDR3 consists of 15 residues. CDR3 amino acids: CASKDQQGVVGGYTF. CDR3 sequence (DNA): TGTGCCAGTAAGGATCAACAGGGGGTTGTCGGCGGCTACACCTTC.

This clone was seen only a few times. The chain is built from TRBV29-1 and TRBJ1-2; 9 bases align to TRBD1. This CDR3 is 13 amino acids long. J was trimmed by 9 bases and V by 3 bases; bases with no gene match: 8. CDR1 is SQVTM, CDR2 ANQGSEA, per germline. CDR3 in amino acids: CSVDHGTGLRYTF. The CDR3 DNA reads TGCAGCGTTGATCACGGGACAGGGTTACGCTACACCTTC.

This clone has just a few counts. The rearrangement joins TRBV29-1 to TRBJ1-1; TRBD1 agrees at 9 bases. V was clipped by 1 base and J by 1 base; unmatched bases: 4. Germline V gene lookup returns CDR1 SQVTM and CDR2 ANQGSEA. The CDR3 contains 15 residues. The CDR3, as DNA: TGCAGCGTTGAAGGACAGGGGGGGAAGAACACTGAAGCTTTCTTT. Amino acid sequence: CSVEGQGGKNTEAFF.

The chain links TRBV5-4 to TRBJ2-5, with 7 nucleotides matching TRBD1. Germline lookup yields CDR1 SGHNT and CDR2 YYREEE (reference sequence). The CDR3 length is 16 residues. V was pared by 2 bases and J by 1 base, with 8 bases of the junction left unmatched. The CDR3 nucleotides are TGTGCCAGCAGCTTAGCGCGAGGGGGCCTCCAAGAGACCCAGTACTTC. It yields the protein CASSLARGGLQETQYF.

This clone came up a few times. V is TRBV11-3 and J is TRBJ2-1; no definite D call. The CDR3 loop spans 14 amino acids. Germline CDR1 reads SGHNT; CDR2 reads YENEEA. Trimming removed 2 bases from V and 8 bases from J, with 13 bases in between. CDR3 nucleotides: TGTGCCAGCAGCTTAACCCTTAGCCACGATGAGCAGTTCTTC. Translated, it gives CASSLTLSHDEQFF.

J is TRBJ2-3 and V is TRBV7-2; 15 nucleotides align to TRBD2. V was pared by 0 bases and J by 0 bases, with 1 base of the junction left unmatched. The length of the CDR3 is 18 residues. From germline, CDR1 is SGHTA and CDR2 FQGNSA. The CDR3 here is CASSLAGLAGGSTDTQYF. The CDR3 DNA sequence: TGTGCCAGCAGCTTAGCCGGACTAGCGGGGGGGAGCACAGATACGCAGTATTTT.

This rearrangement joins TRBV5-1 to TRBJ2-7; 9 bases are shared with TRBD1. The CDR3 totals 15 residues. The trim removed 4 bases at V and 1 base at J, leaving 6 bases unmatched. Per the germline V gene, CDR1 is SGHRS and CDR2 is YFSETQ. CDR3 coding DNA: TGCGCCAGCAGCCACACCGGGACAGGGTCCTACGAGCAGTACTTC. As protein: CASSHTGTGSYEQYF.

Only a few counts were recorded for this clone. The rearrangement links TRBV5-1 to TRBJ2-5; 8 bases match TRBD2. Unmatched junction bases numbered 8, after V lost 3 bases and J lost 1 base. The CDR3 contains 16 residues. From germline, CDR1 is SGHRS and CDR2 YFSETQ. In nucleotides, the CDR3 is TGCGCCAGCAGCTGGCGAGCGGGGGCCATCCAAGAGACCCAGTACTTC. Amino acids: CASSWRAGAIQETQYF.

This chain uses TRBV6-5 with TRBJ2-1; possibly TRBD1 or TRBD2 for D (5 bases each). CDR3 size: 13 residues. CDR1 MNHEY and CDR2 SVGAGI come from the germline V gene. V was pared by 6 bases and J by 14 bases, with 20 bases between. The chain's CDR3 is CASSPFDRRGKFF. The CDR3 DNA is TGTGCCAGCAGCCCCTTCGATCGTCGGGGCAAGTTCTTC.